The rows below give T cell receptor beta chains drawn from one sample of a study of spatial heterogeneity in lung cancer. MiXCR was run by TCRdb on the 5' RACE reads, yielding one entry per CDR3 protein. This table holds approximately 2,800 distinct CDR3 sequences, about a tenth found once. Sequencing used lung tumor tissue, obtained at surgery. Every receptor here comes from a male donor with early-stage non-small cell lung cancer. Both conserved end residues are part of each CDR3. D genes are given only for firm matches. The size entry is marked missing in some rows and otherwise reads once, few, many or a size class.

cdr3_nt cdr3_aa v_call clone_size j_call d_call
TGTGCCAGCAGCCCCGGACTAGCGGGAGAGGGCTCTGGAAAGACCCAGTACTTC CASSPGLAGEGSGKTQYF TRBV7-2 NA TRBJ2-5 TRBD2
TGTGCCAGCAGCTTGACAGGGTTTCATCAGCCCCAGCATTTT CASSLTGFHQPQHF TRBV7-6 medium-sized TRBJ1-5 TRBD1
TGTGCCAGCAGTCCTGGGTGGCGAGGGGGTAATTCACCCCTCCACTTT CASSPGWRGGNSPLHF TRBV6-5 medium-sized TRBJ1-6 NA
TGTGCCAGCAGCCCCGGGACAGGTCCTAATGAAAAACTGTTTTTT CASSPGTGPNEKLFF TRBV27 medium-sized TRBJ1-4 TRBD1
TGCAGCGTCAATGGACAGGCCTACGAGCAGTACTTC CSVNGQAYEQYF TRBV29-1 medium-sized TRBJ2-7 TRBD1
TGTGCCAGCTCACCACCCCCCGGGGCCTACGAGCAGTACTTC CASSPPPGAYEQYF TRBV18 medium-sized TRBJ2-7 NA
TGTGCCAGCAGCCCCATGAAGGGAGGCAATCAGCCCCAGCATTTT CASSPMKGGNQPQHF TRBV7-9 medium-sized TRBJ1-5 NA
TGTGCCAGCAGCTCCGGACGGACAAATGAAAAACTGTTTTTT CASSSGRTNEKLFF TRBV7-9 medium-sized TRBJ1-4 NA
TGTGCCAGCAGCCAAGAAAGGAATTCACCCCTCCACTTT CASSQERNSPLHF TRBV3-1 NA TRBJ1-6 NA
TGTGCCAGCAGTGTTCCAGGAGCCAACTATGGCTACACCTTC CASSVPGANYGYTF TRBV28 medium-sized TRBJ1-2 NA
TGTGCCAGCAGCTTCCTAGCGGGGGCCTCCTACAATGAGCAGTTCTTC CASSFLAGASYNEQFF TRBV11-2 medium-sized TRBJ2-1 TRBD2
TGTGCCAGCAGTGACTCCGCGGGGGGACCCCGCCCGCATACGCAGTATTTT CASSDSAGGPRPHTQYF TRBV2 medium-sized TRBJ2-3 TRBD2
TGCAGCGGACGGGAGGGAGCGGGAGACACCGGGGAGCTGTTTTTT CSGREGAGDTGELFF TRBV29-1 medium-sized TRBJ2-2 TRBD2
TGCAGTGCTACCCCCGGGGCAGCCAGGGATCAGCCCCAGCATTTT CSATPGAARDQPQHF TRBV20-1 medium-sized TRBJ1-5 NA
TGTGCTAGTGGTCATCTCGGGAAGGATAATTTGACAGATACGCAGTATTTT CASGHLGKDNLTDTQYF TRBV12-5 medium-sized TRBJ2-3 NA
TGTGCCACCAGCCGGACAGAGAACACTGAAGCTTTCTTT CATSRTENTEAFF TRBV24-1 medium-sized TRBJ1-1 NA
TGTGCCAGCAGCTTAGACCTAACCGGGGAGCTGTTTTTT CASSLDLTGELFF TRBV11-2 many TRBJ2-2 NA
TGTGCCAGCCGCTCAAGCGGGGAGAGTGGAGGCTACACCTTC CASRSSGESGGYTF TRBV12-3/TRBV12-4 medium-sized TRBJ1-2 NA
TGTGCCAGCAGCTTTCTAGCGGGAGGCGACGAGCAGTACTTC CASSFLAGGDEQYF TRBV7-8 medium-sized TRBJ2-7 TRBD2
TGTGCCAGCAGCCCAGAGCGGGGATCGGGAGATACGCAGTATTTT CASSPERGSGDTQYF TRBV14 many TRBJ2-3 TRBD2
TGTGCCAGCAGCAAGGAGGACAGACCTAGCACAGATACGCAGTATTTT CASSKEDRPSTDTQYF TRBV21-1 few TRBJ2-3 NA
TGTGCCACCAGCAGATCCCAGGCCCAACTGAACACCGGGGAGCTGTTTTTT CATSRSQAQLNTGELFF TRBV15 medium-sized TRBJ2-2 NA
TGTGCCAGCAGTTTTGTCGGCGCTGGGGCCAACGTCCTGACTTTC CASSFVGAGANVLTF TRBV28 medium-sized TRBJ2-6 NA
TGTGCCAGCAGCCAAGCGGAGGTAATTCCATACACAGATACGCAGTATTTT CASSQAEVIPYTDTQYF TRBV4-2 medium-sized TRBJ2-3 NA